What follows are 15 T cell receptor beta chains derived from one specimen sequenced in a study of blood T cell repertoires in COVID-19 (dated by TCRdb to the early 2020s). Library method: the immunoSEQ multiplex PCR assay. Drawn from immuneACCESS, this table holds only the in-frame rearrangements with V and J called that TCRdb kept. Clones are partly lost; checked studies trace under half to an unresolved V gene and leave the rest unexplained. The sample includes over 150,000 clones, with approximately 79% observed a single time. Of the sample, about 28% falls within the top ten clones. The sample was peripheral blood. The receptors derive from a woman in her 70s with acute or convalescent COVID-19.

Of note for this clone: Other DNA sequences in this specimen translate into the identical CDR3. V usage is TRBV10-1 and J usage is TRBJ2-1; a weak D match, TRBD1 (6 bases). The V gene lost 3 bases and the J gene lost 0 bases, with 9 bases spanning the gap. CDR1 is WNHNN, CDR2 SYGVQD, per germline (reference sequence). The CDR3 loop spans 15 amino acids. Here the CDR3 reads CASSDLGGSYNEQFF. The CDR3 nucleotides are TGCGCCAGCAGTGATCTAGGGGGCTCCTACAATGAGCAGTTCTTC.

The chain has TRBV7-9 and TRBJ2-1, with D hard to call. Germline CDR1 and CDR2: SEHNR and FQNEAQ (reference sequence). The CDR3 totals 14 residues. The V end lost 1 base, the J end lost 3 bases, and 7 bases lay between the germline ends. The CDR3 loop reads CASSLVSVYNEQFF. The CDR3 nucleotides read TGTGCCAGCAGCTTAGTAAGCGTCTACAATGAGCAGTTCTTC.

This clone was recorded a few times. The chain recombines TRBV9 with TRBJ2-7; tentative D call: TRBD2 (6 bases). The CDR3 length is 14 residues. V was cut by 3 bases and J by 4 bases, with 14 bases left in between. Germline CDR1 reads SGDLS; CDR2 reads YYNGEE. CDR3 sequence reads: CASSEGGKGYEQYF. CDR3 in DNA: TGTGCCAGCAGCGAGGGCGGGAAAGGATACGAGCAGTACTTC.

The V call is TRBV7-8, the J call TRBJ2-2; 8 bases align to TRBD1. From germline, CDR1 is SGHVS and CDR2 FQNEAQ. The V gene end was trimmed by 9 bases and the J gene end by 6 bases; junction bases not matched to a gene: 12. There are 15 residues in the CDR3. CDR3: CASGAAGGAPGELFF. CDR3 in DNA: TGTGCCAGTGGAGCGGCAGGGGGCGCCCCCGGGGAGCTGTTTTTT.

The CDR3 loop reads CASSYGQLNQPQHF. The DNA of the CDR3 is TGTGCCAGCAGTTACGGACAGCTCAATCAGCCCCAGCATTTT. The rearrangement uses TRBV6-6 and TRBJ1-5; TRBD1 is a possible D gene (6 bases). The CDR3 covers 14 residues. Trimming took 2 bases from V and 3 from J, leaving 8 bases between them. From germline, CDR1 is MNHNY and CDR2 SVGAGI (reference sequence).

The chain carries TRBV12-2 and TRBJ2-1; TRBD2 is the table's D call and was not checked against the DNA. TRBV12-2 is a pseudogene segment. CDR3 length: 15 amino acids. CDR3 protein: CASRLASEVYNEQFF. CDR3 nucleotides: TGTGCAAGTCGCTTAGCGTCGGAGGTCTACAATGAGCAGTTCTTC.

The genes are TRBV3-1 (or the pseudogene TRBV3-2) and TRBJ2-1; 12 nucleotides align to TRBD2. The CDR3 extends over 16 amino acids. With V trimmed by 4 bases and J by 6 bases, 7 bases remained unmatched. The germline V gene encodes CDR1 LGHDT and CDR2 YNNKEL (reference sequence). The CDR3 is CASSPRTTSGSNEQFF. In nucleotides, the CDR3 is TGTGCCAGCAGCCCCAGGACGACTAGCGGGAGCAATGAGCAGTTCTTC.

This rearrangement joins TRBV27 to TRBJ2-1; maybe TRBD1 (5 bases). Germline V CDR1 and CDR2: MNHEY, SMNVEV (reference sequence). With 6 bases removed from V and 8 bases from J, the gap between germline ends came to 20 bases. CDR3 length equals 15 residues. CDR3 protein: CASSLPGPGLHEQFF. DNA for the CDR3: TGTGCCAGCAGCCTACCCGGGCCAGGGCTCCATGAGCAGTTCTTC.

This clone appeared once. V is TRBV2 and J is TRBJ1-3; 8 bases align to TRBD1. Per germline, CDR1 SNHLY and CDR2 FYNNEI. This CDR3 contains 15 residues. The J segment lost 3 bases and the V segment lost 6 bases, leaving 7 bases of the junction unmatched. CDR3 DNA sequence: TGTGCCAGCAGGATACAGGGGGTGGTTGGAAACACCATATATTTT. Translation: CASRIQGVVGNTIYF.

This clone was recorded a few times. The rearrangement links TRBV28 to TRBJ1-2, with 7 bases aligning to TRBD1. The CDR3 spans 13 residues. Germline V gives CDR1 MDHEN, CDR2 SYDVKM. With 10 bases clipped from V and 5 bases from J, the junction kept 10 bases outside the gene matches. The CDR3 here is CATLDRARYGYTF. CDR3 sequence (DNA): TGTGCCACCCTAGACAGGGCGCGATATGGCTACACCTTC.

This clone was recorded a few times. This sequence joins TRBV5-1 and TRBJ2-4; D uncertain. Germline V gene sequence: CDR1 SGHRS, CDR2 YFSETQ. Trimming left V 4 bases short and J 3 bases short, with 8 bases between. This CDR3 is 13 amino acids long. As DNA, the CDR3 is TGCGCCAGCAGCCCTGGCCTCAAAAACATTCAGTACTTC. It encodes CASSPGLKNIQYF.

This chain joins TRBV30 and TRBJ1-2; TRBD1 matches 11 bases. The germline V gene has CDR1 GTSNPN and CDR2 SVGIG (reference sequence). Unmatched junction bases numbered 6, after V lost 2 bases and J lost 7 bases. The CDR3 runs 14 residues. Here the CDR3 DNA reads TGTGCCTGGAGTTCCGGACAGGGGGCTGCTGGCTACACCTTC. This translates into CAWSSGQGAAGYTF. The full variable domain, completed using reference TRBV30 and TRBJ1-2, is SQTIHQWPATLVQPVGSPLSLECTVEGTSNPNLYWYRQAAGRGLQLLFYSVGIGQISSEVPQNLSASRPQDRQFILSSKKLLLSDSGFYLCAWSSGQGAAGYTFGSGTRLTVV.

As DNA, the CDR3 is TGTGCCTGGACCAGAAGGGGCAGGGATACTGAAGCTTTCTTT. As protein: CAWTRRGRDTEAFF. The V call is TRBV30, the J call TRBJ1-1, with D possibly TRBD1 on 5 matching bases. CDR3 length equals 14 residues. V was trimmed by 4 bases and J by 5 bases, leaving 17 bases between them. Germline V lookup: CDR1 GTSNPN, CDR2 SVGIG (reference sequence). Full variable domain (remainder filled in from reference TRBV30 and TRBJ1-1): SQTIHQWPATLVQPVGSPLSLECTVEGTSNPNLYWYRQAAGRGLQLLFYSVGIGQISSEVPQNLSASRPQDRQFILSSKKLLLSDSGFYLCAWTRRGRDTEAFFGQGTRLTVV.

The chain recombines TRBV24-1 with TRBJ2-1; the D gene is possibly TRBD2 (6 bases). Trimming pared 7 bases from V and 8 bases from J, leaving 8 bases between. The CDR3 is 11 amino acids. The germline V gene has CDR1 KGHDR and CDR2 SFDVKD. The DNA for the CDR3 is TGTGCCACCAGCGGGAGTTATGAGCAGTTCTTC. Protein product: CATSGSYEQFF.

This clone was counted at least ten times. The chain couples TRBV29-1 to TRBJ2-7; a possible D gene is TRBD2 (6 bases). CDR1 is SQVTM, CDR2 ANQGSEA, per germline. CDR3 size: 14 residues. V was clipped by 4 bases and J by 5 bases, with 18 bases between them. The CDR3 DNA reads TGCAGCGTTGCGGTAGTGGGGGGAGACGACGAGCAGTACTTC. Its translation: CSVAVVGGDDEQYF.